The clone carrying this T cell receptor beta chain was observed many times. What it binds is not known. CDR3 size: 17 residues. The data belong to a study of human T cells and chemical hapten exposure. The study's findings and limits: Expanded TCRs produced significantly more large CDR3 similarity clusters than controls did. The number of TCRs above 1 in 1000 frequency did not change after DPC sensitization.

Time point noted: pre-sensitization, week 0. As to treatment: therapeutic diphenylcyclopropenone sensitization with weekly scalp DPC. From the RACE reads, TCRdb called clonotypes with MiXCR, one entry per CDR3 protein. The table records a few hundred thousand distinct CDR3 sequences, about 5% of them present only once. The clonotype comes from a woman aged 18-29 years with alopecia areata. Some clones in this sample may be carry-over from other donors' samples. The V call is TRBV21-1, the J call TRBJ1-1. TRBV21-1 is shown as a pseudogene. Sequenced here: whole blood, sampled in connection with sensitization to the hapten diphenylcyclopropenone (DPC). This CDR3 reads CASSKSVFSVDLAEAFF. CDR3 nucleotide sequence: TGTGCCAGCAGCAAGTCGGTCTTTTCGGTCGATCTCGCTGAAGCTTTCTTT.